These T cell receptor beta chains were read from a single sample in a study of blood T cell repertoires in COVID-19. Sequencing used immunoSEQ multiplex PCR; TCRdb keeps in-frame clones, though not all of them. Here the sample spans under 300,000 clones, more than 85% being singletons. Sequenced sample: peripheral blood. These receptors all stem from a woman aged 70-85 years with active or convalescent COVID-19. Both conserved end residues are part of each CDR3. Each record gives: V gene, D gene, J gene, CDR3 DNA, CDR3 protein. The D gene is left open where the match is weak.

TRBV6-2/TRBV6-3	TRBD1	TRBJ1-1	TGTGCCAGCAGTTTCCGACAGGGTTCATCTTTCTTT	CASSFRQGSSFF
TRBV21-1	NA	TRBJ1-6	TGTGCCAGCAGCAAAGGACAGGGATTACCCCTCCACTTT	CASSKGQGLPLHF
TRBV6-6	TRBD1	TRBJ2-5	TGTGCCAGCAGTTTACCAGGGACAGGGGTCAGGGAGACCCAGTACTTC	CASSLPGTGVRETQYF
TRBV12-5	NA	TRBJ1-1	TGTGCTAGTGGTTTGGCCCTGAGGAACACTGAAGCTTTCTTT	CASGLALRNTEAFF
TRBV12-3/TRBV12-4	NA	TRBJ1-5	TGTGCCAGCAGTTTACGGGGTCGTCAGCCCCAGCATTTT	CASSLRGRQPQHF
TRBV28	NA	TRBJ1-4	TGTGCCAGCAGTACAGGGCTTGAAAAACTGTTTTTT	CASSTGLEKLFF
TRBV7-2	NA	TRBJ2-5	TGTGCCAGCAGCTTAGGAGGGGGGGCGAGGACCCAGTACTTC	CASSLGGGARTQYF
TRBV6-5	TRBD1	TRBJ1-5	TGTGCCAGCAGCCAGGGACAGATCAATCAGCCCCAGCATTTT	CASSQGQINQPQHF
TRBV7-2	TRBD1	TRBJ2-1	TGTGCCAGCAGCAGGACAGGGGGGAATGAGCAGTTCTTC	CASSRTGGNEQFF
TRBV6-5	TRBD1	TRBJ1-4	TGTGCCAGCAGTAGGGGAGGTGGACAGGAGGCTTTT	CASSRGGGQEAF
TRBV5-1	TRBD1	TRBJ1-4	TGCGCCAGCAGCTTAGGACAGGGAAGTCTGACTAATGAAAAACTGTTTTTT	CASSLGQGSLTNEKLFF
TRBV11-2	NA	TRBJ2-2	TGTGCCAGCAGCTTCTCCCCCGGGGAGCTGTTTTTT	CASSFSPGELFF
TRBV7-2	TRBD2	TRBJ2-1	TGTGCCAGCAGCTTACTGGCGGGGGGGCCGAGGTACAATGAGCAGTTCTTC	CASSLLAGGPRYNEQFF